The TCR beta chain under discussion was sequenced for a study of OX40 agonist ivuxolimab in advanced cancers. Study-wide context: Prior checkpoint blockade (anti-PD-1, anti-PD-L1 or anti-CTLA-4) was permitted; around 39% had it.

The repertoire was sequenced with immunoSEQ multiplex PCR; TCRdb's copy has only in-frame clones and lacks some. Of tens of thousands of clones listed, less than 90% are singletons. CDR3 length equals 14 residues. CDR1 is KGHSH, CDR2 LQKENI, per germline. Trimming stripped 0 bases from V and 2 bases from J, with 7 bases between. A note on this clone: Its target is unknown.

Study-wide results and limits: Doses of 0.1 to 3.0 mg/kg were accompanied by clonal expansion of CD4+ and CD8+ blood T cells by week 6. Normalized T-cell clonal expansion was also low in a subset of nonresponders.

This chain joins TRBV18 and TRBJ2-5; D remains unclear. This TCR was recovered from an adult with an advanced solid tumor such as melanoma, head and neck, liver or kidney cancer. Here the sequenced sample was CD4+ or CD8+ T cells sorted from blood, taken in a trial of the OX40 agonist ivuxolimab. The CDR3 loop reads CASSPPGQQETQYF. CDR3 sequence (DNA): TGTGCCAGCTCACCACCAGGGCAGCAAGAGACCCAGTACTTC. Full variable domain (missing parts from reference TRBV18 and TRBJ2-5): NAGVMQNPRHLVRRRGQEARLRCSPMKGHSHVYWYRQLPEEGLKFMVYLQKENIIDESGMPKERFSAEFPKEGPSILRIQQVVRGDSAAYFCASSPPGQQETQYFGPGTRLLVL.